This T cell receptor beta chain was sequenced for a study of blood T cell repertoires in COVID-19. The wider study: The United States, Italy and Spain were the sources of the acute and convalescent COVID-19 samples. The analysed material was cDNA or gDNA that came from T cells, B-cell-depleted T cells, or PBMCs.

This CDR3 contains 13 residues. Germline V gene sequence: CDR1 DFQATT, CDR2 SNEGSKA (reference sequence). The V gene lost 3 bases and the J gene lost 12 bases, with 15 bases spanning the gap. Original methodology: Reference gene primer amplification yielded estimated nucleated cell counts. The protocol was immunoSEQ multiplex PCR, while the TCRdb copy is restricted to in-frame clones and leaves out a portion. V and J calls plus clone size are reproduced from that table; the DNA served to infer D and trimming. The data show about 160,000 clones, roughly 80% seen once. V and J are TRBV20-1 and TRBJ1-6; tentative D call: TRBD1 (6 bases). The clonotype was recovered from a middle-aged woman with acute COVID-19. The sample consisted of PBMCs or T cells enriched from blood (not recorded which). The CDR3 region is CSASNAGVGPLHF. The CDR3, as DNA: TGCAGTGCTAGTAATGCAGGGGTTGGACCCCTCCACTTT.